The 29 T cell receptor beta chains in this list originate from one sample, sequenced in a study of cytomegalovirus exposure and HLA in healthy donors. Researchers ran the PCR with 60 Vbeta and 13 Jbeta primers. Sequenced by immunoSEQ multiplex PCR; TCRdb stores in-frame clones only, minus some. The sample includes roughly 190,000 clones, 75% to 80% of them seen just once. Sequences were obtained from PBMCs. All receptors derive from a female donor in good health and CMV-seronegative.

The chain carries TRBV6-5 and TRBJ1-2, with 11 bases lining up with TRBD1. The CDR3 has 13 residues. Unmatched junction bases numbered 7, after V lost 10 bases and J lost 6 bases. The germline gives CDR1 MNHEY, CDR2 SVGAGI. DNA of the CDR3: TGTGCCACCACCCTGGACAGGGGGCATGGCTACACCTTC. Its protein is CATTLDRGHGYTF.

The genes are TRBV30 and TRBJ1-5, with D possibly being TRBD1 (5 bases). In germline, CDR1 is GTSNPN, CDR2 SVGIG (reference sequence). The CDR3 contains 16 residues. The V end was cut by 0 bases, the J end by 4 bases, with 16 bases between. In nucleotides, the CDR3 is TGTGCCTGGAGTGTTAGGTGGGGCAGAGAGAATCAGCCCCAGCATTTT. Protein product: CAWSVRWGRENQPQHF.

The V and J genes are TRBV15 and TRBJ2-2; D call uncertain. The V and J ends lost 0 bases and 9 bases respectively, with 5 bases between them. This CDR3 is built from 12 residues. Germline loops: CDR1 LNHNV, CDR2 YYDKDF (reference sequence). The CDR3 coding sequence is TGTGCCACCAGCAGAGACAGTCGGGAGCTGTTTTTT. It is translated as CATSRDSRELFF.

The count of this clone is one. The V call is TRBV19, the J call TRBJ2-5; no clear D gene. V lost 2 bases and J 2 bases, leaving 9 bases between the germline ends. Germline values: CDR1 LNHDA, CDR2 SQIVND (reference sequence). This CDR3 is 14 amino acids long. The CDR3 region is CASSIFNRQETQYF. In DNA form, the CDR3 reads TGTGCCAGTAGTATATTCAACAGACAAGAGACCCAGTACTTC.

This rearrangement joins TRBV4-1 to TRBJ1-1; D possibly corresponds to TRBD1 (6 bases). The CDR3 is 14 residues long. Germline CDR1 MGHRA, CDR2 YSYEKL. V was clipped by 2 bases and J by 4 bases, with 11 bases between them. CDR3 region: CASSQFRGSTEAFF. The CDR3 DNA sequence: TGCGCCAGCAGCCAATTTAGGGGGAGCACTGAAGCTTTCTTT.

The count of this clone is one. The J gene is TRBJ1-1, the V gene TRBV28; no clear D. Germline V gene data show CDR1 as MDHEN and CDR2 as SYDVKM. The V end was cut by 5 bases, the J end by 10 bases, with 14 bases between. This CDR3 is 12 amino acids long. CDR3 DNA sequence: TGTGCCAGCAGTGTCCCCCCGCGGGGAGCTTTCTTT. Its protein is CASSVPPRGAFF. The full variable domain, with the rest looked up from reference TRBV28 and TRBJ1-1, is DVKVTQSSRYLVKRTGEKVFLECVQDMDHENMFWYRQDPGLGLRLIYFSYDVKMKEKGDIPEGYSVSREKKERFSLILESASTNQTSMYLCASSVPPRGAFFGQGTRLTVV.

The chain combines TRBV7-7 with TRBJ2-1, with a tentative D call TRBD2 (5 bases). Trimming removed 4 bases at V and 0 bases at J, with 10 bases between. In germline, CDR1 is SSHAT, CDR2 FNYEAQ (reference sequence). The CDR3 totals 15 residues. The CDR3 DNA reads as TGTGCCAGCAGCTCCCTTGGGAGCTCCTACAATGAGCAGTTCTTC. Translated: CASSSLGSSYNEQFF.

The gene calls are TRBV28 and TRBJ1-1, with 8 bases aligning to TRBD1. V shed 3 bases, J shed 4 bases, and the junction held 13 bases outside the gene matches. This CDR3 spans 17 amino acids. Germline lookup yields CDR1 MDHEN and CDR2 SYDVKM. DNA for the CDR3: TGTGCCAGCAGTTTCCGGCGCCTCAGGGGGCGAGGCACTGAAGCTTTCTTT. This translates into CASSFRRLRGRGTEAFF. The variable domain in full, completed from reference TRBV28 and TRBJ1-1, reads DVKVTQSSRYLVKRTGEKVFLECVQDMDHENMFWYRQDPGLGLRLIYFSYDVKMKEKGDIPEGYSVSREKKERFSLILESASTNQTSMYLCASSFRRLRGRGTEAFFGQGTRLTVV.

This clone was seen only a few times. V and J are TRBV2 and TRBJ1-5, with 7 nucleotides matching TRBD1. Germline V gene sequence: CDR1 SNHLY, CDR2 FYNNEI. Losses at the gene ends were 6 bases for V and 1 base for J; bases not matched to a gene: 6. This CDR3 has 15 amino acids. This CDR3 reads CASRGQTGSNQPQHF. The CDR3 DNA reads TGTGCCAGCAGGGGGCAGACAGGGAGCAATCAGCCCCAGCATTTT.

The genes are TRBV11-2 and TRBJ1-1; possible D gene TRBD1, 5 bases. The CDR3 runs 17 residues. V was shortened by 3 bases and J by 4 bases, with 21 bases between the two germline ends. CDR1 SGHAT and CDR2 FQNNGV come from the germline V gene. In DNA, the CDR3 is TGTGCCAGCAGCTTGAGGGCCGGCGGGACCAGGACCACTGAAGCTTTCTTT. It codes for CASSLRAGGTRTTEAFF.

A note on this clone: Other DNA sequences within the sample encode an identical CDR3. The chain links TRBV6-5 to TRBJ2-7; TRBD1 matches 8 bases. Germline V lookup: CDR1 MNHEY, CDR2 SVGAGI. V was pared by 5 bases and J by 3 bases, with 6 bases of the junction left unmatched. The CDR3 has 14 residues. The CDR3 DNA is TGTGCCAGCAGTCCAGGACAGGGCGTCTACGAGCAGTACTTC. This translates into CASSPGQGVYEQYF.

V and J are TRBV6-5 and TRBJ1-5; 9 bases match TRBD1. The CDR3 runs to 14 residues. V shed 6 bases and J 4 bases; nucleotides not matched to a gene: 4. From germline, CDR1 is MNHEY and CDR2 SVGAGI. The CDR3 here is CASSLTGGNQPQHF. The DNA of the CDR3 is TGTGCCAGCAGCTTGACAGGGGGAAATCAGCCCCAGCATTTT.

On this clone: One end of the junction is discordant with germline, which a read error may explain. The chain is built from TRBV7-9 and TRBJ2-7; a weak D match, TRBD2 (5 bases). Germline lookup yields CDR1 SEHNR and CDR2 FQNEAQ (reference sequence). This CDR3 region has 17 residues. CDR3 residues: CSSSSLEGPHRFYEQYF. CDR3 DNA: TGTTCCAGCAGCTCACTAGAAGGGCCCCATCGGTTCTACGAGCAGTACTTC.

The rearrangement joins TRBV27 to TRBJ2-7; 10 bases align to TRBD2. The CDR3 runs to 18 residues. J was trimmed by 1 base and V by 7 bases; bases with no gene match: 16. Germline lookup yields CDR1 MNHEY and CDR2 SMNVEV (reference sequence). The CDR3, as DNA: TGTGCCAGCAAGGGGAGCGGGAGGGATCTACAAGGATCCTACGAGCAGTACTTC. This codes for CASKGSGRDLQGSYEQYF.

This clone was observed a single time. Its ends do not fully match the called genes, so a read error is possible. This chain joins TRBV11-1 and TRBJ2-7, with 9 nucleotides matching TRBD1. Germline V gene data show CDR1 as SGHAT and CDR2 as FQDESV (reference sequence). The length of the CDR3 is 14 residues. The CDR3 loop is CASSWDREGYEQCF. The CDR3 DNA reads TGTGCCAGCAGTTGGGACAGGGAGGGATACGAGCAGTGCTTC.

The chain links TRBV4-3 to TRBJ1-2, with 7 bases fitting TRBD1. The CDR3 has 18 amino acids. V gave up 0 bases and J gave up 0 bases; unmatched junction bases: 10. Per germline, CDR1 LGHNA and CDR2 YSLEER. The CDR3, as DNA: TGCGCCAGCAGCCAAGATCTCCGGACAGGTTCGGCTAACTATGGCTACACCTTC. As protein: CASSQDLRTGSANYGYTF.

The chain combines TRBV6-6 with TRBJ2-3; the D gene is possibly TRBD2 (7 bases). The CDR3 is 16 residues long. V gave up 0 bases and J gave up 2 bases, with 12 bases separating them. Per germline, CDR1 MNHNY and CDR2 SVGAGI (reference sequence). CDR3 sequence reads: CASSYSNRGATDTQYF. For the CDR3, the DNA is TGTGCCAGCAGTTACTCTAACCGGGGGGCCACAGATACGCAGTATTTT.

There are a few counts of this clone. The chain couples TRBV9 to TRBJ2-3; tentative D call: TRBD2 (6 bases). The CDR3 loop spans 14 amino acids. V gave up 6 bases and J gave up 4 bases, with 15 bases separating them. The germline gives CDR1 SGDLS, CDR2 YYNGEE. The CDR3 sequence is CASNLRGTSDTQYF. As DNA, the CDR3 is TGTGCCAGCAACCTCCGGGGGACCTCAGATACGCAGTATTTT. Full variable domain (rest looked up from reference TRBV9 and TRBJ2-3): DSGVTQTPKHLITATGQRVTLRCSPRSGDLSVYWYQQSLDQGLQFLIQYYNGEERAKGNILERFSAQQFPDLHSELNLSSLELGDSALYFCASNLRGTSDTQYFGPGTRLTVL.

CDR3 bases: TGCGCCAGCAGCTTCCGGGATCCGAACACTGAAGCTTTCTTT. Protein sequence: CASSFRDPNTEAFF. V gene TRBV5-1 combines with J gene TRBJ1-1; no clear D gene. The ends were cut back, 2 bases at V and 1 base at J, with 9 bases in the middle. Germline CDR1 SGHRS, CDR2 YFSETQ. This CDR3 contains 14 residues.

J is TRBJ2-2 and V is TRBV4-2, with 8 bases lining up with TRBD2. This CDR3 has 21 amino acids. Per germline, CDR1 LGHNA and CDR2 YNFKEQ. The V segment lost 3 bases and the J segment 0 bases; nucleotides outside the gene matches: 18. CDR3 bases: TGTGCCAGCAGCCAGCCTCCACGAGGGGTTAGCGGGGCACCGAACACCGGGGAGCTGTTTTTT. Encoded protein: CASSQPPRGVSGAPNTGELFF.

The V call is TRBV7-2, the J call TRBJ2-7; 7 nucleotides agree with TRBD1. Unmatched junction bases numbered 6, after V lost 6 bases and J lost 7 bases. Germline V gene lookup returns CDR1 SGHTA and CDR2 FQGNSA. The CDR3 runs to 12 residues. In DNA, the CDR3 is TGTGCCAGCAGTTGGACAGGTCGAGAGCAGTACTTC. It translates to CASSWTGREQYF.

J is TRBJ2-1 and V is TRBV5-4; no clear D. CDR1 SGHNT and CDR2 YYREEE come from the germline V gene (reference sequence). The CDR3 has 14 amino acids. The V end was cut by 4 bases, the J end by 10 bases, with 18 bases between. For the CDR3, the DNA is TGTGCCAGCAGCCCCGACCTATTTTCGGAGGAGCAGTTCTTC. Protein sequence: CASSPDLFSEEQFF.

The chain uses TRBV5-1 and TRBJ2-5; 8 bases match TRBD1. The CDR3 has 15 amino acids. Germline assignment: CDR1 SGHRS and CDR2 YFSETQ. V lost 4 bases and J lost 5; bases outside the gene matches: 10. The CDR3 DNA reads TGCGCCAGCAGCACGGGCCAGGGGGCATGGGAGACCCAGTACTTC. This sequence encodes CASSTGQGAWETQYF.

The count of this clone is one. V gene TRBV15 combines with J gene TRBJ1-2; 8 bases map to TRBD1. With V trimmed by 5 bases and J by 5 bases, 7 bases remained unmatched. CDR3 length: 14 amino acids. Germline lookup yields CDR1 LNHNV and CDR2 YYDKDF (reference sequence). The CDR3 here is CATSPDRGEYGYTF. The CDR3 DNA follows: TGTGCCACCAGCCCAGACAGGGGAGAGTATGGCTACACCTTC.

The genes are TRBV11-3 and TRBJ2-7, with TRBD2 matching over 8 bases. Germline lookup yields CDR1 SGHNT and CDR2 YENEEA. V trimming: 5 bases; J trimming: 6 bases; junction bases outside the gene matches: 12. CDR3 length: 15 residues. The CDR3 spells CASSLRGGASSEQYF. The CDR3, as DNA: TGTGCCAGCAGCCTACGGGGGGGGGCTAGTAGCGAGCAGTACTTC.

The genes are TRBV2 and TRBJ1-2, with TRBD1 identical over 9 bases. This CDR3 contains 12 residues. J lost 8 bases, V lost 6 bases, and 4 bases had no gene match. Germline lookup yields CDR1 SNHLY and CDR2 FYNNEI. CDR3 protein: CASRQGAYGYTF. DNA for the CDR3: TGTGCCAGCAGACAGGGGGCATACGGCTACACCTTC.

The rearrangement uses TRBV2 and TRBJ2-3, with D possibly being TRBD2 (5 bases). The CDR3 extends over 12 amino acids. Germline-derived CDR1 and CDR2 are SNHLY and FYNNEI. Trimming pared 6 bases from V and 6 bases from J, leaving 10 bases between. The CDR3: CASRILDDTQYF. In nucleotides, the CDR3 is TGTGCCAGCAGAATACTAGACGATACGCAGTATTTT.

The J gene is TRBJ2-3, the V gene TRBV2; weak D call: TRBD2 (5 bases). V gave up 6 bases and J gave up 5 bases, with 12 bases separating them. Germline CDR1 and CDR2: SNHLY and FYNNEI. The CDR3 contains 13 residues. The DNA of the CDR3 is TGTGCCAGCAGGTCACTAGGGAAAGATACGCAGTATTTT. Amino acids: CASRSLGKDTQYF.

This chain connects TRBV13 to TRBJ1-5, with D hard to call. CDR1 PRHDT and CDR2 FYEKMQ come from the germline V gene (reference sequence). The CDR3 has 14 residues. With 3 bases removed from V and 5 bases from J, the gap between germline ends came to 11 bases. Here the CDR3 reads CASSLGRMDQPQHF. Here the CDR3 DNA reads TGTGCCAGCAGCTTGGGGAGAATGGATCAGCCCCAGCATTTT.